This T cell receptor beta chain was found in a study of cytomegalovirus exposure and HLA in healthy donors. The overall study: Of about 400 genotyped donors, around 76% clustered with self-reported Caucasian donors.

Primers for the PCR totalled 60 Vbeta and 13 Jbeta. Produced via immunoSEQ multiplex PCR; TCRdb's table is partial and in-frame only. The table shows approximately 150,000 clones, with 80% occurring only once. As for this clone: The antigen remains unidentified.

Points from the study as a whole: No immune exposure information besides CMV serostatus was available. Rarity marked most TCR sequences, yet some public TCRs occurred in many donors. A few CMV-associated chains proved CMV antigen-specific in vitro.

This receptor was obtained from a woman in her fifties or sixties in good health and CMV-seronegative. The material sequenced was PBMCs.

In nucleotides, the CDR3 is TGTGCCAGCAGCTTGCTAGCGGGGGGTCGAGAGACCCAGTACTTC. Protein: CASSLLAGGRETQYF. The chain has TRBV5-4 and TRBJ2-5; TRBD2 matches at 11 bases. The CDR3 is 15 amino acids. Per the germline V gene, CDR1 is SGHNT and CDR2 is YYREEE (reference sequence). Trimming at V came to 1 base and at J to 4 bases, leaving 3 bases not matched to a gene.